The TCR beta chain described here comes from a study of T cells after posttransplantation cyclophosphamide. Study-level findings and limits: Donor CD8+ memory clones often dominated recipient blood repertoires at later times. TRB clonality was highly associated with recipient CMV seropositivity and reactivation.

At least ten counts were recorded for this clone. Its matching antigen is unknown. Method: immunoSEQ multiplex PCR; TCRdb's copy keeps in-frame clones and lacks some. The repertoire shows roughly 35,000 clones, none seen only once; the top ten take roughly 1.3%. This related bone marrow graft donor gave peripheral blood on the day of marrow donation. The specimen was PBMCs. The TCR sequence derives from a girl aged 10 to 17 in good health, CMV-negative, and a related stem cell transplant donor.

The CDR3 nucleotides are TGTGCCAGTTCCAGGACGCACGGGAGCTACGAGCAGTACTTC. Translated, it gives CASSRTHGSYEQYF. The chain recombines TRBV28 with TRBJ2-7, with a possible D match to TRBD2 (6 bases). Germline CDR1 and CDR2: MDHEN and SYDVKM. Trimming removed 9 bases from V and 3 bases from J, with 18 bases in between. The CDR3 is 14 amino acids.